This T cell receptor (beta chain) was recorded in a study of blood T cell repertoires in COVID-19. The CDR3 runs 15 residues. Trimming removed 4 bases from V and 5 bases from J; junction bases left unmatched: 8. Looked up from germline, CDR1 is SEHNR and CDR2 is FQNEAQ (reference sequence). Seattle participants joined during active infection and were tracked over time. This clone showed up just once. Per the study methods: Amplification with reference gene primers provided the estimates of nucleated cell counts. Repertoires were generated with immunoSEQ multiplex PCR, while TCRdb's copy carries only in-frame clones and drops some. D and trimming come from the DNA, and the V and J calls and clone size come from that table. The sample has roughly 100,000 clones, over 60% seen once.

V usage is TRBV7-9 and J usage is TRBJ2-3, with 8 positions matching TRBD1. The sequencing input was peripheral blood. The sequence was obtained from a man at least 80 years old with COVID-19, enrolled during active disease. The CDR3: CASSSQGGPLDTQYF. Written as DNA, the CDR3 is TGTGCCAGCAGCTCACAGGGGGGCCCTCTAGATACGCAGTATTTT.